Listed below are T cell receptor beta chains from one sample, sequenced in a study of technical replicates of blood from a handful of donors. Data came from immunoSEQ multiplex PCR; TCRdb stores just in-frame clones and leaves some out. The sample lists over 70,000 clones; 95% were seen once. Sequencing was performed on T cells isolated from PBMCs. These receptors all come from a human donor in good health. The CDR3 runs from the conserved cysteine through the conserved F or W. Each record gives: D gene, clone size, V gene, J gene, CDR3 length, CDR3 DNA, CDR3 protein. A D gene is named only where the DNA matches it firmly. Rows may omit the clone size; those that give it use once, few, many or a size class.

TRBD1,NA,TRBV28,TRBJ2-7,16,TGTGCCAGCAGCCACTCTTGGGGGACAGGATCCTACGAGCAGTACTTC,CASSHSWGTGSYEQYF
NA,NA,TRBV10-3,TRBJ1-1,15,TGTGCCATCAGTGAGTCTGGCCAGGAAAACACTGAAGCTTTCTTT,CAISESGQENTEAFF
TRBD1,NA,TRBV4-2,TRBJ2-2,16,TGTGCCAGCACCTCCCGGGACAGGGACGACACCGGGGAGCTGTTTTTT,CASTSRDRDDTGELFF
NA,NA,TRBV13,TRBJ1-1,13,TGTGCCAGCAGCTTAGGACAGTACACTGAAGCTTTCTTT,CASSLGQYTEAFF
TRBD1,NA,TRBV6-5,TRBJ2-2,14,TGTGCCAGCAGGTTGGACAGGGGGATCGGGGAGCTGTTTTTT,CASRLDRGIGELFF
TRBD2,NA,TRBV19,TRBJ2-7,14,TGTGCCAGTAGTTGGGCTAGCGGTACCTACGAGCAGTACTTC,CASSWASGTYEQYF
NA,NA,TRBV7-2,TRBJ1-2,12,TGTGCCAGCAGCTTAGAGGTTAGCGCCTACACCTTC,CASSLEVSAYTF
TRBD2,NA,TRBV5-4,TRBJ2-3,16,TGTGCCAGTGCAAAGCGGGAGGGCCGAAACACAGATACGCAGTATTTT,CASAKREGRNTDTQYF
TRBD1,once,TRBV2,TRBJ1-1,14,TGTGCCAGCAACGTCGAGGGGGCGTACACTGAAGCTTTCTTT,CASNVEGAYTEAFF
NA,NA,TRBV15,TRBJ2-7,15,TGTGCCACCAGCCTTCCCAGACCCAACGGGAACGAGCAGTACTTC,CATSLPRPNGNEQYF
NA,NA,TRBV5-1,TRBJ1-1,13,TGCGCCAGCAGCTTGGCTTGGCAAACTGAAGCTTTCTTT,CASSLAWQTEAFF
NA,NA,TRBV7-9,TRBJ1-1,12,TGTGCCAGCAGCTTGGACCGGGGTCAAGCTTTCTTT,CASSLDRGQAFF
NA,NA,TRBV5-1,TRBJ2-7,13,TGCGCCAGCAGCTTGGAACCCACGCGGGAGCAGTACTTC,CASSLEPTREQYF
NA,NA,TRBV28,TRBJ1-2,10,TGTGCCAGCAGTCCGCGGGGCTACACCTTC,CASSPRGYTF
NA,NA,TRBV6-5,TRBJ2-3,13,TGTGCCAGCGGTGTATACCCGGGGGATACGCAGTATTTT,CASGVYPGDTQYF
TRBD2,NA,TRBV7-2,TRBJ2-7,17,TGTGCCAGCAGCTTAGCGGGAGGGTCCCTTTCCTCCTACGAGCAGTACTTC,CASSLAGGSLSSYEQYF
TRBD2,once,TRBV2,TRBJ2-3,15,TGTGCCAGCAGCCTACTAGCGGGAGAAGTAGATACGCAGTATTTT,CASSLLAGEVDTQYF
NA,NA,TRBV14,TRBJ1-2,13,TGTGCCAGCAGCCCCGGAGCCGTCTATGGCTACACCTTC,CASSPGAVYGYTF
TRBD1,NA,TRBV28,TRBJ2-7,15,TGTGCCAGCAGTTTAAGGGGGCCGAGCTCCTACGAGCAGTACTTC,CASSLRGPSSYEQYF
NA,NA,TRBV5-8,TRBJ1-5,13,TGTGCCAGCAGCCTCGACAGAAATCAGCCCCAGCATTTT,CASSLDRNQPQHF
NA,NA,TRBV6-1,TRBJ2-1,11,TGTGCCAGCAGTGATCCCGATGAGCAGTTCTTC,CASSDPDEQFF
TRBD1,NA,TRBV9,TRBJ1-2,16,TGTGCCAGCAGCGTAGATGGTCACAGGGGGCCGGGGGGCTACACCTTC,CASSVDGHRGPGGYTF
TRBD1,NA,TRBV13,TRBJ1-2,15,TGTGCCAGCAGCTACCGGGACAGGGGATATAATGGCTACACCTTC,CASSYRDRGYNGYTF
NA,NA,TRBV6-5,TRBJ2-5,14,TGTGCCAGCAGTTACGGGGACAACCAAGAGACCCAGTACTTC,CASSYGDNQETQYF
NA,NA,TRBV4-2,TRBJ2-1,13,TGTGCCAGCAGCCTCCCTTATGACAATGAGCAGTTCTTC,CASSLPYDNEQFF
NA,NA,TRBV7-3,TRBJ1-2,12,TGTGCCAGCAGCTTGGGTCAGGGGCTCTACACCTTC,CASSLGQGLYTF
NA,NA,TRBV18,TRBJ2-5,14,TGTGCCAGCTCACCACCTTCGAGGGAAGAGACCCAGTACTTC,CASSPPSREETQYF
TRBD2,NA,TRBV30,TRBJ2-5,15,TGTGCCTGGAGTCGCGAGATGCGGGAGTTAGAGACCCAGTACTTC,CAWSREMRELETQYF
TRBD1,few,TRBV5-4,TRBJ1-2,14,TGTGCCAGCAGCTGGGACAGGAGTCAATATGGCTACACCTTC,CASSWDRSQYGYTF
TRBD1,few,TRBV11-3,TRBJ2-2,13,TGTGCCAGCAGGTTACAGGGGACCGGGGAGCTGTTTTTT,CASRLQGTGELFF
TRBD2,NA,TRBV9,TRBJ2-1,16,TGTGCCAGCAGCGTAGGGGGGGGACTAGATGTAGGGGAGCAGTTCTTC,CASSVGGGLDVGEQFF
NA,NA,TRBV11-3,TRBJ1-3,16,TGTGCCAGCAGCTTAGCCGGGACACTCTCTGGAAACACCATATATTTT,CASSLAGTLSGNTIYF
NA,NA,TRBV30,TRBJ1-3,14,TGTGCCTGGAGTTCCCGGGTCTACGGAAACACCATATATTTT,CAWSSRVYGNTIYF
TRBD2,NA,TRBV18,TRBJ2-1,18,TGTGCCAGCTCACCTACTAGCGGGAGGGCCGGGTCCTACAATGAGCAGTTCTTC,CASSPTSGRAGSYNEQFF
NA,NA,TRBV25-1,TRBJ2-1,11,TGTGCCAGCACAACAGAGTGGGTGGTGTTCTTC,CASTTEWVVFF
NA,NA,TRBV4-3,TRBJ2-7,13,TGCGCCAGCAGCCCAGGGACACTCTACGAGCAGTACTTC,CASSPGTLYEQYF
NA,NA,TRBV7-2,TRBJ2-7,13,TGTGCCAGCAGCTTTGGACTTGCCTACGAGCAGTACTTC,CASSFGLAYEQYF
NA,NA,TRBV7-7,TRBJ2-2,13,TGTGCCAGCAGCTTAGCGCCGGCCGGGGAGCTGTTTTTT,CASSLAPAGELFF
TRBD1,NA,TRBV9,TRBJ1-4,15,TGTGCCAGCAGCATCCGGACAGGGGGTAATGAAAAACTGTTTTTT,CASSIRTGGNEKLFF
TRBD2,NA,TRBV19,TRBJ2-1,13,TGTGCCAGTAGGGCTAGCGGGTTGTATGAGCAGTTCTTC,CASRASGLYEQFF
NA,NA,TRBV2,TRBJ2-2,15,TGTGCCAGCAGTGAGGGGGAGGTGGACACCGGGGAGCTGTTTTTT,CASSEGEVDTGELFF
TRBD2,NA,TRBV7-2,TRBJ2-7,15,TGTGCCAGCAGCTTAGAAGTAGCGGGAGGATACGAGCAGTACTTC,CASSLEVAGGYEQYF
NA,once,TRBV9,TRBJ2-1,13,TGTGCCAGCAGCGTAGGGCGGGGCGATGAGCAGTTCTTC,CASSVGRGDEQFF
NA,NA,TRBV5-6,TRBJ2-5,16,TGTGCCAGCAGCCGCATGCCTAATAGCGGCCAAGAGACCCAGTACTTC,CASSRMPNSGQETQYF
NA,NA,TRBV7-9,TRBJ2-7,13,TGTGCCAGTAGACAGGACTTCTCCTACGAGCAGTACTTC,CASRQDFSYEQYF
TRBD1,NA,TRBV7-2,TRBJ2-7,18,TGTGCCAGCAGCTCCCTTACCCGGACGACAGGGATTGTCTACGAGCAGTACTTC,CASSSLTRTTGIVYEQYF
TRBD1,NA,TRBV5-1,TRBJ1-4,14,TGCGCCAGCAGACAGGGGATTACTAATGAAAAACTGTTTTTT,CASRQGITNEKLFF
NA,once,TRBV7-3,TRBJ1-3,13,TGTGCCAGCAGCCCCCCCGGGGGAAACACCATATATTTT,CASSPPGGNTIYF
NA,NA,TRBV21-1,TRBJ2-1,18,TGTGCCAGCAGCAAAGACTTCCTACAGGGGGCCCCGCGCAATGAGCAGTTCTTC,CASSKDFLQGAPRNEQFF
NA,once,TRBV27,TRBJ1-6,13,TGTGCCAGCACAGGCCTTACTAGGTCACCCCTCCACTTT,CASTGLTRSPLHF
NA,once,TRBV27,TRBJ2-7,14,TGTGCCAGCAGTCGATTACAGGGTAGGCACGAGCAGTACTTC,CASSRLQGRHEQYF
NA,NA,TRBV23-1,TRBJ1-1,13,TGCGCCAGCACCCCACGGGGGAACACTGAAGCTTTCTTT,CASTPRGNTEAFF
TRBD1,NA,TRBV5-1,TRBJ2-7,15,TGCGCCAGCAGCTTGGAGGGACAGGGGGTTTCCGAGCAGTACTTC,CASSLEGQGVSEQYF
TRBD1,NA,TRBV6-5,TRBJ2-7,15,TGTGCCAGCAGTTATTCCCGGGACAGGGGTTACGAGCAGTACTTC,CASSYSRDRGYEQYF
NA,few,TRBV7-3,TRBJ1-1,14,TGTGCCAGCAGCCCCAGGCTCATGAACACTGAAGCTTTCTTT,CASSPRLMNTEAFF